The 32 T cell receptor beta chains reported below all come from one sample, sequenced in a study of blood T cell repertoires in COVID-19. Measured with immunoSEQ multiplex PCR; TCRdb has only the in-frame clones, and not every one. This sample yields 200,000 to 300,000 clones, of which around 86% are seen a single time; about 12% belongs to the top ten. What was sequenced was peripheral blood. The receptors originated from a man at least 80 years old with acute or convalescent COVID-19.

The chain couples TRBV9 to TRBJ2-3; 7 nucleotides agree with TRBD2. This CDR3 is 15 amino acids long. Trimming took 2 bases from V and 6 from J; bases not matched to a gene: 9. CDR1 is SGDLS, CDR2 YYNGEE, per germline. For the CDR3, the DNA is TGTGCCAGCAGCGTCTCAGCGGGACCACAGGATACGCAGTATTTT. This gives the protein CASSVSAGPQDTQYF.

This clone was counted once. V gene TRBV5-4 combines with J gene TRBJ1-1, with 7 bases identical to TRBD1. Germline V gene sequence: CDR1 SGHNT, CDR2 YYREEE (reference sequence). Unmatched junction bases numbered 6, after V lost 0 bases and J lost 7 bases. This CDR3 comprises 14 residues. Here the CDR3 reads CASSLGQGAGEAFF. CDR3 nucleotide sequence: TGTGCCAGCAGCTTGGGACAGGGCGCCGGTGAAGCTTTCTTT.

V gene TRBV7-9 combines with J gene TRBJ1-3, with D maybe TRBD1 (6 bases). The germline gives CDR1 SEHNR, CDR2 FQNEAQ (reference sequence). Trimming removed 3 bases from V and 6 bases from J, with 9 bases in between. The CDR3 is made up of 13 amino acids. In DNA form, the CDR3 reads TGTGCCAGCAGCTTTGGGGGCGTAAACACCATATATTTT. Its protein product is CASSFGGVNTIYF.

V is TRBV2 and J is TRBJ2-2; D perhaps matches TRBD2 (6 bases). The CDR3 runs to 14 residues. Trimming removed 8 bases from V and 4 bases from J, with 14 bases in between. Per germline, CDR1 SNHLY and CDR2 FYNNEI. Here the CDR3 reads CASGGLSGTGELFF. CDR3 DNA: TGTGCCAGCGGGGGACTCTCGGGCACCGGGGAGCTGTTTTTT.

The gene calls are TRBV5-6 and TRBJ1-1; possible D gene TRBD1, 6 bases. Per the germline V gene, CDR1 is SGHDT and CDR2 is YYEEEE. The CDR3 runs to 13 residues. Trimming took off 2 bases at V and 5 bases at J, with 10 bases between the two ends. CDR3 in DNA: TGTGCCAGCAGCTTAATAGGGGGAACTGAAGCTTTCTTT. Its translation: CASSLIGGTEAFF.

The chain's CDR3 is CASSAQGTAKNIQYF. The CDR3 region has the DNA TGTGCCAGCAGCGCCCAGGGAACGGCCAAAAACATTCAGTACTTC. The chain recombines TRBV28 with TRBJ2-4, with D perhaps TRBD1 (5 bases). The CDR3 has 15 amino acids. Germline CDR1 and CDR2: MDHEN and SYDVKM. The ends were cut back, 6 bases at V and 1 base at J, with 13 bases in the middle.

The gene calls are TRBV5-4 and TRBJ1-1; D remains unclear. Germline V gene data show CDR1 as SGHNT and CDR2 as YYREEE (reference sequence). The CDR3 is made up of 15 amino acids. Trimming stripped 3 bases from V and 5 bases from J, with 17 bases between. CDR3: CASSSGGASRTEAFF. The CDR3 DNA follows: TGTGCCAGCAGCTCCGGAGGCGCTTCGAGGACTGAAGCTTTCTTT.

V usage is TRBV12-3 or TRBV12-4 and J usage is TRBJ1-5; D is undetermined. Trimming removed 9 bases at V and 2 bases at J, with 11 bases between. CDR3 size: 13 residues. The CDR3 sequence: CASRYGGNQPQHF. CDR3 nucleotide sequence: TGTGCCAGTAGATACGGGGGCAATCAGCCCCAGCATTTT.

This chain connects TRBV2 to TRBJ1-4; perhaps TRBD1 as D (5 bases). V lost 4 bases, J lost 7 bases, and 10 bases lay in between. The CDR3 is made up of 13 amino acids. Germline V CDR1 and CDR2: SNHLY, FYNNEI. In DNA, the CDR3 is TGTGCCAGCAGTGTGGGGCCGATTGAAAAACTGTTTTTT. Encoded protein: CASSVGPIEKLFF. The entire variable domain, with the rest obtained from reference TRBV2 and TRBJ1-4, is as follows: EPEVTQTPSHQVTQMGQEVILRCVPISNHLYFYWYRQILGQKVEFLVSFYNNEISEKSEIFDDQFSVERPDGSNFTLKIRSTKLEDSAMYFCASSVGPIEKLFFGSGTQLSVL.

This CDR3 is CASSPGTGNYGYTF. The CDR3 DNA reads as TGTGCCAGCAGTCCCGGGACAGGGAACTATGGCTACACCTTC. This sequence joins TRBV2 and TRBJ1-2; 9 nucleotides match TRBD1. This CDR3 spans 14 amino acids. Germline V gives CDR1 SNHLY, CDR2 FYNNEI. Unmatched junction bases numbered 3, after V lost 5 bases and J lost 2 bases.

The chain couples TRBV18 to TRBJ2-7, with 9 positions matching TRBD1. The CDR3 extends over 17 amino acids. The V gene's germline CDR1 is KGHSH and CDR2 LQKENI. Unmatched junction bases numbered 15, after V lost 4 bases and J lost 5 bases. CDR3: CASSLSRRGQGLDEQYF. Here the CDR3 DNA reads TGTGCCAGCTCACTCTCGAGGAGGGGACAGGGATTAGACGAGCAGTACTTC. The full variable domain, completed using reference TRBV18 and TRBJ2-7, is NAGVMQNPRHLVRRRGQEARLRCSPMKGHSHVYWYRQLPEEGLKFMVYLQKENIIDESGMPKERFSAEFPKEGPSILRIQQVVRGDSAAYFCASSLSRRGQGLDEQYFGPGTRLTVT.

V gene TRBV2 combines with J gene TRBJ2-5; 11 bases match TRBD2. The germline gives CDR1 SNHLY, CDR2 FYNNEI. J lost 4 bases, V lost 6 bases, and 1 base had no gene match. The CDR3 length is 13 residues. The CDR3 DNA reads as TGTGCCAGCAGGACTAGCGGGGTAGAGACCCAGTACTTC. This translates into CASRTSGVETQYF.

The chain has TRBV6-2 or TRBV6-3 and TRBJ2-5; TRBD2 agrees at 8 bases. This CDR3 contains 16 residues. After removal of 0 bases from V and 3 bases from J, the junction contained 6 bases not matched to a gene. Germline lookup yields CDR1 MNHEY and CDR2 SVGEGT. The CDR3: CASSYSAGGLKETQYF. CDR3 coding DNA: TGTGCCAGCAGTTACTCGGCGGGGGGCCTGAAAGAGACCCAGTACTTC.

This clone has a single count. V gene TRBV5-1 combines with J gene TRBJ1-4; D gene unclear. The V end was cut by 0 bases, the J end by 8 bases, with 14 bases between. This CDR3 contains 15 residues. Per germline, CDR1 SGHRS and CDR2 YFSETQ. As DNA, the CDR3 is TGCGCCAGCAGCTTGGGAGGAGGGAAAGGGGAAAAACTGTTTTTT. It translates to CASSLGGGKGEKLFF.

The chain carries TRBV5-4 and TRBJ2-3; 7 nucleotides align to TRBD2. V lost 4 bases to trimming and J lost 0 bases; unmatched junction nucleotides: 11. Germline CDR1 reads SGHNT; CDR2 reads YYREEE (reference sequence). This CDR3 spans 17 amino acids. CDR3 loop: CASSPGGTDASTDTQYF. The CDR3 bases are TGTGCCAGCAGCCCCGGGGGGACCGATGCTAGCACAGATACGCAGTATTTT.

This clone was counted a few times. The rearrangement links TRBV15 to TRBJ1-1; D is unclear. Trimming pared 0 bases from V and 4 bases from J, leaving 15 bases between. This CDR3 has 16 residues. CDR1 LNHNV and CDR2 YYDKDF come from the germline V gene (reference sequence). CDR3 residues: CATSRDPGFGGTEAFF. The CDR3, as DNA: TGTGCCACCAGCAGAGATCCGGGGTTCGGTGGCACTGAAGCTTTCTTT.

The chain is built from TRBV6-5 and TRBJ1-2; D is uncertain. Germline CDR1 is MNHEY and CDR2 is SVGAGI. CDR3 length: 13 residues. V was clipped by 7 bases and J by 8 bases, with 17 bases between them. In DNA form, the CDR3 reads TGTGCCAGCACTCGTTCGGAGGCGGGGGGCTACACCTTC. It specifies CASTRSEAGGYTF.

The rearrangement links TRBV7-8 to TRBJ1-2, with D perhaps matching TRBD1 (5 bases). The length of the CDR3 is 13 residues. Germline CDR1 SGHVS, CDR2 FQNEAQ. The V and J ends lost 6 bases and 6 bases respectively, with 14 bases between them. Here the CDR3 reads CASSRRRGNGYTF. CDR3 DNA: TGTGCCAGCAGTCGTCGGCGGGGCAATGGCTACACCTTC.

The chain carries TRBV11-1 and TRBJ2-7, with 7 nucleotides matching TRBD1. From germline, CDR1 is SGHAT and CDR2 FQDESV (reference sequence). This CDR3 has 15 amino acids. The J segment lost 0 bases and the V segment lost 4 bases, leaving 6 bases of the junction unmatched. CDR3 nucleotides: TGTGCCAGCAGCTCTTGGGACAGCCCCTCCTACGAGCAGTACTTC. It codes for CASSSWDSPSYEQYF.

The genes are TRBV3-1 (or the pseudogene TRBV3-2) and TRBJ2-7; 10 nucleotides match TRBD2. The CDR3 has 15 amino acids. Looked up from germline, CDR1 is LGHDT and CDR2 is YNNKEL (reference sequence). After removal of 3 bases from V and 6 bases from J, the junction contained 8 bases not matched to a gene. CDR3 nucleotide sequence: TGTGCCAGCAGCCAGGGACTAGCGACTAAGGGCGAGCAGTACTTC. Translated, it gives CASSQGLATKGEQYF.

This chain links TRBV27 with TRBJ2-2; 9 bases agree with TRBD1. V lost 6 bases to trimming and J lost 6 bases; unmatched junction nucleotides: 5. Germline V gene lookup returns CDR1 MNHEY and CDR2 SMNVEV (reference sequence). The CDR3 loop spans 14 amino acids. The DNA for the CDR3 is TGTGCCAGCAGACGGACAGGGGCGCCCGGGGAGCTGTTTTTT. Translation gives CASRRTGAPGELFF.

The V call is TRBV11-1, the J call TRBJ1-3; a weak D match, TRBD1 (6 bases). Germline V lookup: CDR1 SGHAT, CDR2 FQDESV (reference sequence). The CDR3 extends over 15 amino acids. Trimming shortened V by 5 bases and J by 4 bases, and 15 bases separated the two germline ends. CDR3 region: CASSPAGTTGNTIYF. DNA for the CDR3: TGTGCCAGCAGCCCCGCCGGGACAACCGGAAACACCATATATTTT.

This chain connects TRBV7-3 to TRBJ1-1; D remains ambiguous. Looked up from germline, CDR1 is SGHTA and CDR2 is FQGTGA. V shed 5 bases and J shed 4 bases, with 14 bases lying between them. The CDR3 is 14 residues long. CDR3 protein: CASSPGGMGTEAFF. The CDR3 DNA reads TGTGCCAGCAGCCCAGGCGGGATGGGCACTGAAGCTTTCTTT.

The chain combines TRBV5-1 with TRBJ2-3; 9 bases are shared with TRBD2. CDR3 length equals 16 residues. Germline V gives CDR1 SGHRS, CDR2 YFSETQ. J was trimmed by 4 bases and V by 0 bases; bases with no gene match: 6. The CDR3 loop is CASSLGLAVRADTQYF. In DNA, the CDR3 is TGCGCCAGCAGCTTGGGACTAGCGGTGAGGGCAGATACGCAGTATTTT.

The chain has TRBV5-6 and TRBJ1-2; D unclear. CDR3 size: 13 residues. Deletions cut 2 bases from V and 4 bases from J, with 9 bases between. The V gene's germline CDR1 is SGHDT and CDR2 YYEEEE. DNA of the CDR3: TGTGCCAGCAGCTTAGGAGGGTCCTATGGCTACACCTTC. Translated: CASSLGGSYGYTF.

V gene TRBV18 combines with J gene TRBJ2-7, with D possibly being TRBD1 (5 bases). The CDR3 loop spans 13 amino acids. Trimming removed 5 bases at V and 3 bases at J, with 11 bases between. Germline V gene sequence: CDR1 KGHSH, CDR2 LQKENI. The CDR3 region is CASSDFRGYEQYF. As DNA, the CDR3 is TGTGCCAGCTCAGACTTTAGGGGCTACGAGCAGTACTTC.

CDR3 nucleotide sequence: TGTGCCAGCAGCCTATCCAACGGCTACGAGCAGTACTTC. It is translated as CASSLSNGYEQYF. The chain uses TRBV11-1 and TRBJ2-7, with no clear D. Per the germline V gene, CDR1 is SGHAT and CDR2 is FQDESV (reference sequence). V lost 5 bases, J lost 3 bases, and 11 bases lay in between. CDR3 length: 13 amino acids.

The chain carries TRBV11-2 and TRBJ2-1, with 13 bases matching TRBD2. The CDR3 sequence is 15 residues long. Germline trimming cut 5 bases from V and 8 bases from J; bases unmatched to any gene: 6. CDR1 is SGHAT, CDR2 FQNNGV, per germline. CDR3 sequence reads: CASSRGTSGTHEQFF. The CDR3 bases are TGTGCCAGCAGCCGAGGGACTAGCGGGACGCATGAGCAGTTCTTC.

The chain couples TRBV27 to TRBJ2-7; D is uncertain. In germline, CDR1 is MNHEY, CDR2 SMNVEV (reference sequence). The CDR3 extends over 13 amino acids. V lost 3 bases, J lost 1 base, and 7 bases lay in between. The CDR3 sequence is CASSFWQSYEQYF. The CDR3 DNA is TGTGCCAGCAGTTTTTGGCAGTCCTACGAGCAGTACTTC.

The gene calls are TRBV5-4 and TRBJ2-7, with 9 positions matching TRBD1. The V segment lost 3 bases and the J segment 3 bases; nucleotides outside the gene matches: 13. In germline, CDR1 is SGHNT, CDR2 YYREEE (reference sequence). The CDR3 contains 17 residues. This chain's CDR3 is CASSSTSPGQGFYEQYF. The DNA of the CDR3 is TGTGCCAGCAGCTCCACTTCACCGGGACAGGGCTTCTACGAGCAGTACTTC.

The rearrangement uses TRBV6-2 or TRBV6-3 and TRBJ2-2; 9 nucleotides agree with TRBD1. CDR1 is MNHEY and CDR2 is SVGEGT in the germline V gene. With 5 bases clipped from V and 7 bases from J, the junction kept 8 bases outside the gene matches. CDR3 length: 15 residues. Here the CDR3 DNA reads TGTGCCAGCAGTACCCCGGGACAGGGTATCGGGGAGCTGTTTTTT. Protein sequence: CASSTPGQGIGELFF.

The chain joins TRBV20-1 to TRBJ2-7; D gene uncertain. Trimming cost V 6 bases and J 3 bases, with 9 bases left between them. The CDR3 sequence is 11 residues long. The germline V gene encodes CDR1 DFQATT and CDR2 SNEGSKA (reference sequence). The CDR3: CSAPRGYEQYF. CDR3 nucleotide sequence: TGCAGTGCCCCCAGAGGCTACGAGCAGTACTTC.